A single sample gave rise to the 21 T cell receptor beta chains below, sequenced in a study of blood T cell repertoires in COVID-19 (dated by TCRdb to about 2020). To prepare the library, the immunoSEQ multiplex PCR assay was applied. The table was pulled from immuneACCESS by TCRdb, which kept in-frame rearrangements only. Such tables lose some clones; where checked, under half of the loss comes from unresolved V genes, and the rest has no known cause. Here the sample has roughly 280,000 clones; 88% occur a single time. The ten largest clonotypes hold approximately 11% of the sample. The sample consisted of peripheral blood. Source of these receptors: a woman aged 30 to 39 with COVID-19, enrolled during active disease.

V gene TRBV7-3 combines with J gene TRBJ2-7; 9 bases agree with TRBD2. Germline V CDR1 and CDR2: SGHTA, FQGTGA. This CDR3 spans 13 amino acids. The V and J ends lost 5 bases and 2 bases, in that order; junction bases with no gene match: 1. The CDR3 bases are TGTGCCAGCAGCCCTAGCGGGACCTACGAGCAGTACTTC. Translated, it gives CASSPSGTYEQYF.

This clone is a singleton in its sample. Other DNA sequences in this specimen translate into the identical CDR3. The CDR3 region is CASSGSGHPSTDTQYF. CDR3 DNA: TGTGCCAGTAGTGGATCGGGACATCCTAGCACAGATACGCAGTATTTT. The V call is TRBV19, the J call TRBJ2-3; D is perhaps TRBD1 (6 bases). From germline, CDR1 is LNHDA and CDR2 SQIVND (reference sequence). V was clipped by 5 bases and J by 0 bases, with 15 bases between them. CDR3 length: 16 amino acids.

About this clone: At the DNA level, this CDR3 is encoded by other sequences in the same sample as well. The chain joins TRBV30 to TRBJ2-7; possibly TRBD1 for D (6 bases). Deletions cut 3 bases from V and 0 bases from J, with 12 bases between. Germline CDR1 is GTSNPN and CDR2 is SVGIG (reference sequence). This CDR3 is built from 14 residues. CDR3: CAWSRGGSSYEQYF. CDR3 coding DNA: TGTGCCTGGAGCAGGGGCGGTAGCTCCTACGAGCAGTACTTC.

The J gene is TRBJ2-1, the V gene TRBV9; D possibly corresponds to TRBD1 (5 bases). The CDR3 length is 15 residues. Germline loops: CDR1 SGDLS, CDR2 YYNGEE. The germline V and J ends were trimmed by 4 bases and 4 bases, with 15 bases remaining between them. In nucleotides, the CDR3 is TGTGCCAGCAGCCCTTTCGCGCAGGGATACAATGAGCAGTTCTTC. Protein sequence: CASSPFAQGYNEQFF.

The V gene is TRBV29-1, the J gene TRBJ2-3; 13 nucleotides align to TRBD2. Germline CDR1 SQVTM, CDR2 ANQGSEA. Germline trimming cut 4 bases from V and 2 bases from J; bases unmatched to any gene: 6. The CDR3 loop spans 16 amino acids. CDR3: CSVAGLAGVITDTQYF. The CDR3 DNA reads TGCAGCGTTGCTGGACTAGCGGGAGTAATCACAGATACGCAGTATTTT.

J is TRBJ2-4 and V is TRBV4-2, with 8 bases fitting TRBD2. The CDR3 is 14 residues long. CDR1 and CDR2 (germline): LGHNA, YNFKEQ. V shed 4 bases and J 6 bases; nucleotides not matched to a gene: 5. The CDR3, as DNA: TGTGCCAGCAGCCCCCGCCTAGCGGGAAACATTCAGTACTTC. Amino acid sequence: CASSPRLAGNIQYF.

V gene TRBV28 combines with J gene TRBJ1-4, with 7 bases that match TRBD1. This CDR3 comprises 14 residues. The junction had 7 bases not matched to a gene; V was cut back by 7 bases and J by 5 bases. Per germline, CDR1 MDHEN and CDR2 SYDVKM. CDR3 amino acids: CASTQGDQNEKLFF. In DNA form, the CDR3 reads TGTGCCAGCACCCAGGGGGACCAAAATGAAAAACTGTTTTTT.

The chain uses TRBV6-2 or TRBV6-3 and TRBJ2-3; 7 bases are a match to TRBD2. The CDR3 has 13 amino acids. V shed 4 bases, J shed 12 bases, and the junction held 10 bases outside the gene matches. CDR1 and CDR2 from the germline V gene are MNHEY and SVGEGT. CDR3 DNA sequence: TGTGCCAGCAGTTCCTACGAGCGGGATCACCAGTATTTT. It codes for CASSSYERDHQYF.

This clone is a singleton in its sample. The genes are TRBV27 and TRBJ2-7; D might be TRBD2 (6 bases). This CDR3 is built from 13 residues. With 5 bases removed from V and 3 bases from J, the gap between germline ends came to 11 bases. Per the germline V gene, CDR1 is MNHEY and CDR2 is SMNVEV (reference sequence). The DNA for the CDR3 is TGTGCCAGCAGTCCCGCCGGGGGCTACGAGCAGTACTTC. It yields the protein CASSPAGGYEQYF.

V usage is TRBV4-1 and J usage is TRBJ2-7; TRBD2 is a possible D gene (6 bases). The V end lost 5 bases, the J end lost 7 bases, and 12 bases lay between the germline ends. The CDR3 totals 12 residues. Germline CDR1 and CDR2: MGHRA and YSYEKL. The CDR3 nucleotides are TGCGCCAGCAGCGACCTGGGGGGAGAGCAGTACTTC. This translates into CASSDLGGEQYF.

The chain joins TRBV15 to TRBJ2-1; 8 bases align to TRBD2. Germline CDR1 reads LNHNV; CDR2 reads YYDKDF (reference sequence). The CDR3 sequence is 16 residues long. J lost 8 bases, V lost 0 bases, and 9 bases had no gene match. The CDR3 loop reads CATSRETGGPFDEQFF. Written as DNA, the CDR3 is TGTGCCACCAGCAGAGAGACGGGAGGGCCGTTCGATGAGCAGTTCTTC. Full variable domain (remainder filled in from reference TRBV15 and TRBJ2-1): DAMVIQNPRYQVTQFGKPVTLSCSQTLNHNVMYWYQQKSSQAPKLLFHYYDKDFNNEADTPDNFQSRRPNTSFCFLDIRSPGLGDTAMYLCATSRETGGPFDEQFFGPGTRLTVL.

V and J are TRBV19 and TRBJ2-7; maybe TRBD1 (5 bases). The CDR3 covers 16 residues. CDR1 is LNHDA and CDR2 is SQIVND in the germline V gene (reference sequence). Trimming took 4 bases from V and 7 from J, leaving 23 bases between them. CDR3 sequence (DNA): TGTGCCAGTAGTAAAGAGAACACAGGTCCCCGGATAGAGCAGTACTTC. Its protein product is CASSKENTGPRIEQYF.

CDR3 protein: CASLSRQESSYNSPLHF. The CDR3 DNA follows: TGTGCCAGCCTCTCCCGACAGGAGAGCTCCTATAATTCACCCCTCCACTTT. The chain links TRBV6-4 to TRBJ1-6; maybe TRBD1 (6 bases). The CDR3 is 17 amino acids. Trimming left V 8 bases short and J 0 bases short, with 17 bases between. Germline CDR1 MRHNA, CDR2 SNTAGT.

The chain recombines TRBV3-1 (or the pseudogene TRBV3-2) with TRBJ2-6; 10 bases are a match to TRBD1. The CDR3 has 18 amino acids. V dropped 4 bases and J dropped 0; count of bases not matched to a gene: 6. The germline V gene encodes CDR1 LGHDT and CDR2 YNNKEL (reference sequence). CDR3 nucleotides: TGTGCCAGCAGCCGAGCCGGACAGGGGGTCTCTGGGGCCAACGTCCTGACTTTC. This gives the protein CASSRAGQGVSGANVLTF.

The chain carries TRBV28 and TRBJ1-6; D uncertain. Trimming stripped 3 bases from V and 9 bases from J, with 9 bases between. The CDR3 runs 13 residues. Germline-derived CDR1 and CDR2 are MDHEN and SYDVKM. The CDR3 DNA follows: TGTGCCAGCAGTTTGATAGCCACTTCACCCCTCCACTTT. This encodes CASSLIATSPLHF.

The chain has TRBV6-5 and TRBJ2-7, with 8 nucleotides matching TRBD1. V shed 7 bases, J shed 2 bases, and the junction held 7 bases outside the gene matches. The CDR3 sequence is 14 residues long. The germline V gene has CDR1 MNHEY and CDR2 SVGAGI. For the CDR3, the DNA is TGTGCCAGCATTTTGACAGGGGAAGCCTACGAGCAGTACTTC. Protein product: CASILTGEAYEQYF.

The DNA of the CDR3 is TGTGCCAGCAGCCAAGGGGCAGCGTTAAACTATGGCTACACCTTC. Its translation is CASSQGAALNYGYTF. The chain uses TRBV7-9 and TRBJ1-2; the D gene is possibly TRBD1 (5 bases). The V end lost 5 bases, the J end lost 2 bases, and 15 bases lay between the germline ends. The V gene's germline CDR1 is SEHNR and CDR2 FQNEAQ (reference sequence). The CDR3 totals 15 residues.

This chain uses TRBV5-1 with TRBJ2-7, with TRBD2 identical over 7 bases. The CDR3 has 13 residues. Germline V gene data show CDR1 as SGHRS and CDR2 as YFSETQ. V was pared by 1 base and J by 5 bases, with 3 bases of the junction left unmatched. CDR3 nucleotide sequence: TGCGCCAGCAGCTTGTGGGAGGGGAACGAGCAGTACTTC. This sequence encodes CASSLWEGNEQYF.

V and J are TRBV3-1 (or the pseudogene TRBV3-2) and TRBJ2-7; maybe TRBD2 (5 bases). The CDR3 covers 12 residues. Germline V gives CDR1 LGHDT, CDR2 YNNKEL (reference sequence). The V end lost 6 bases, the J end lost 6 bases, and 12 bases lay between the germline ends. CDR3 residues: CASSFLASEQYF. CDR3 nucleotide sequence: TGTGCCAGCAGTTTCCTAGCTTCCGAGCAGTACTTC.

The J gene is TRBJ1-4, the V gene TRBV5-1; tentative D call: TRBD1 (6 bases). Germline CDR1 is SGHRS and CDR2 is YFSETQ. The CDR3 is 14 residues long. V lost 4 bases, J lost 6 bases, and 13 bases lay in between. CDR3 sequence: CASSPGQMHEKLFF. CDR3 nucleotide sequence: TGCGCCAGCAGCCCCGGACAGATGCATGAAAAACTGTTTTTT.

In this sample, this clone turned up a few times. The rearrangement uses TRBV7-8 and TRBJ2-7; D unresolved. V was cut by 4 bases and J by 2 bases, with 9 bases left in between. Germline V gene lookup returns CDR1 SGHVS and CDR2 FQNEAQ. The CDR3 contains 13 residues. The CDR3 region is CASSWPQTYEQYF. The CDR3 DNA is TGTGCCAGCAGCTGGCCGCAGACCTACGAGCAGTACTTC.